The 4 T cell receptor beta chains below were found in one sample sequenced in a study of long-term antiretroviral therapy in people with HIV. Runs used v3.0 of the immunoSEQ assay and were done at survey level. Profiling relied on immunoSEQ multiplex PCR, and the TCRdb table lists in-frame clones only, not all of them. The profile shows about 16,000 clones, approximately 72% of them singletons. The sequencing used unsorted PBMCs, collected approximately 3.2 years after starting antiretroviral therapy. The receptors originated from a woman aged 40 to 50 with HIV.

The CDR3 reads CSVDLGTAPYEQYF. In DNA form, the CDR3 reads TGCAGCGTTGATCTCGGGACAGCCCCCTACGAGCAGTACTTC. The chain employs TRBV29-1 and TRBJ2-7, with 7 bases aligning to TRBD1. Germline CDR1 is SQVTM and CDR2 is ANQGSEA. The CDR3 extends over 14 amino acids. V was pared by 3 bases and J by 2 bases, with 7 bases of the junction left unmatched.

The chain links TRBV30 to TRBJ2-1, with 11 nucleotides matching TRBD2. Trimming took 0 bases from V and 1 from J; bases not matched to a gene: 5. This CDR3 comprises 17 residues. Germline V gene sequence: CDR1 GTSNPN, CDR2 SVGIG (reference sequence). DNA for the CDR3: TGTGCCTGGAGTGTACGACTAGCGGGGATATCCTACAATGAGCAGTTCTTC. It specifies CAWSVRLAGISYNEQFF.

V usage is TRBV25-1 and J usage is TRBJ1-6; TRBD1 agrees at 7 bases. Germline assignment: CDR1 MGHDK and CDR2 SYGVNS. V was pared by 4 bases and J by 0 bases, with 3 bases of the junction left unmatched. This CDR3 spans 16 amino acids. For the CDR3, the DNA is TGTGCCAGCAGTGTGGGGGACAGCTCCTATAATTCACCCCTCCACTTT. Its translation is CASSVGDSSYNSPLHF.

This clone was detected once. This rearrangement joins TRBV6-5 to TRBJ1-6; D is ambiguous. Germline V gene data show CDR1 as MNHEY and CDR2 as SVGAGI. V was trimmed by 2 bases and J by 2 bases, leaving 7 bases between them. There are 15 residues in the CDR3. Written as DNA, the CDR3 is TGTGCCAGCAGTTACGGCCCGACCTATAATTCACCCCTCCACTTT. Translating gives CASSYGPTYNSPLHF.